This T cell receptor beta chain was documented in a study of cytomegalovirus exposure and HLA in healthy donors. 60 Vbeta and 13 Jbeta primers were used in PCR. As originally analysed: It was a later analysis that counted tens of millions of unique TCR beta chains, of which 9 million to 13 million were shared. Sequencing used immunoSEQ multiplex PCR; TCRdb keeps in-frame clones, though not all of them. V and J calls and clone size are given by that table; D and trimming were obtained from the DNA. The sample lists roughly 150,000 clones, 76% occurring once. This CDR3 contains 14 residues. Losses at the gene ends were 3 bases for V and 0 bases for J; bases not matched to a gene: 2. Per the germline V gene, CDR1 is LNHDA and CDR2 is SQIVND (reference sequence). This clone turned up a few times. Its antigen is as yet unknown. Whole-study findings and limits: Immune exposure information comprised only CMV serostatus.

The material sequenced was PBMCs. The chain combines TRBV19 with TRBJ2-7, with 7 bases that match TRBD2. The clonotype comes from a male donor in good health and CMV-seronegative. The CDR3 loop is CASSIGLVSYEQYF. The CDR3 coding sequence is TGTGCCAGTAGTATCGGACTAGTCTCCTACGAGCAGTACTTC.